This T cell receptor beta chain was observed in a study of blood T cell repertoires in COVID-19 (dated by TCRdb to about 2020). About the study as a whole: Samples from collaborators originated in the United States, Italy and Spain and spanned both the acute and convalescent phases of COVID-19. A de-identified subject ID, COVID-19 status, age in years and sex were almost always included in the sample metadata. The material from the prospective study consisted of cDNA or gDNA derived from T cells, B-cell-depleted T cells, or PBMCs. Subjects who had been exposed to COVID-19, were actively infected with it, or had recovered from it provided the deeply sampled blood TCRbeta repertoires that made up the dataset. Samples came from the ongoing ImmuneRACE study (first 160 participants) plus 1,254 subjects from 6 global collaborators. Where HLA class I and class II types were available, the types were taken from metadata supplied by the sample provider, not from assay-based typing. A freely available public database, intended as a resource for researchers studying the immune response to SARS-CoV-2, is where the repertoires were released. The investigation overall reported the following: The amount of clinical and demographic metadata varied by source and participant and was provided uncurated.

The immunoSEQ Assay, a bias-controlled multiplex PCR, was used to amplify TCRbeta CDR3 regions from genomic DNA. Concerning the study's data processing: Within the assay, amplification of reference gene primers was used to estimate how many nucleated cells each sample contained. Sequence reads were collapsed and filtered to measure the absolute abundance of every unique TCRbeta CDR3 rearrangement. For each sample, productive Simpson clonality was calculated as the square root of Simpson's diversity index over productive rearrangements. The clones in this table, taken by TCRdb from immuneACCESS, are in-frame only. Not every clone is retained; where verified, under half of the shortfall comes from an unresolved V gene, and the cause of the rest is unknown. For V, J and clone size, that table is used; D and trimming come from the DNA. The table for this sample lists 200,000 to 250,000 clones; over 75% of them were counted only once. Around 3.8% of the sample is held by the ten biggest clonotypes.

The cysteine opens and the phenylalanine closes a CDR3 of 14 amino acids. The read is trimmed to its CDR3 DNA, 42 bases read in frame from base 1. According to the germline V gene, CDR1 reads MGHRA and CDR2 reads YSYEKL. V is clipped by 0 bases and J by 3 bases, and the sequence between their germline boundaries is 8 bases long. As for this clone: Its target antigen remains unknown. Per-base quality was not reported, and no clone a single base away is much larger than it.

Participants in the prospective study were aged roughly 18 to 89 years, lived in 24 United States geographic areas, and enrolled through a virtual design. In the prospective study, cohorts were assigned on the basis of participant-reported clinical history obtained from a screening survey and a study questionnaire. Exposed participants were defined as having been in contact with someone with a PCR-confirmed or clinician-diagnosed COVID-19 case within 2 weeks of study entry. In the prospective study, whole blood, serum and a nasopharyngeal or oropharyngeal swab were collected from each participant by mobile phlebotomists. Additional blood draws and questionnaires over an approximately two-month period could optionally be provided by prospective study participants. Prospective study blood samples were shipped either frozen or at room temperature before DNA extraction.

This receptor was identified in a young woman who had been exposed to COVID-19. This chain joins TRBV4-1 to TRBJ1-2, and the D gene may be TRBD1, 6 bases matching. The sample comprised PBMCs or T cells enriched from blood (not recorded which). The DNA sequence reads TGCGCCAGCAGCCAAGAATCAGGGGACTATGGCTACACCTTC. Its protein is CASSQESGDYGYTF.